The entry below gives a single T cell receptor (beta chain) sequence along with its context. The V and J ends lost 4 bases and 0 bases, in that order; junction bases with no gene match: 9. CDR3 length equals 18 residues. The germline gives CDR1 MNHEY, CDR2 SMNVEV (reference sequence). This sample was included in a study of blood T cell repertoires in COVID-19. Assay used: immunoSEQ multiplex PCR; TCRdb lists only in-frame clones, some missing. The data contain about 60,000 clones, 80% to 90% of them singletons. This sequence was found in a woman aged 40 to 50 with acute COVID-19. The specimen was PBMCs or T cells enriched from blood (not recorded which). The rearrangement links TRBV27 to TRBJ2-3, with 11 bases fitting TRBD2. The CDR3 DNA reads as TGTGCCAGCAGTTCCTATTTTGGGACTAGCGGTAGCACAGATACGCAGTATTTT. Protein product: CASSSYFGTSGSTDTQYF.